This T cell receptor (beta chain) was retrieved from a study of blood T cell repertoires in COVID-19. Study details: PBMCs, B-cell-depleted T cells, or T cells provided the cDNA or gDNA that made up the material.

The CDR3 spans 13 residues. CDR1 is SGHTS and CDR2 is YDEGEE in the germline V gene. V was clipped by 3 bases and J by 8 bases, with 11 bases between them. Here immunoSEQ multiplex PCR was the method, and the copy in TCRdb shows in-frame clones only, minus some. The sample has about 130,000 clones; over 80% are singletons. The chain uses TRBV5-8 and TRBJ1-4, with D perhaps TRBD1 (6 bases). The source material was peripheral blood. The origin of this receptor is a man in his sixties with acute or convalescent COVID-19. The CDR3 spells CASSSYRDEKLFF. The CDR3 DNA reads TGTGCCAGCAGCTCTTACAGGGACGAAAAACTGTTTTTT.